The rows below give T cell receptor beta chains drawn from one sample of a study of cytomegalovirus exposure and HLA in healthy donors. Assay used: immunoSEQ multiplex PCR; TCRdb lists only in-frame clones, some missing. The repertoire holds around 170,000 clones, with over 70% as singletons. Sample: PBMCs. The source of these receptors is a woman aged 50 to 60 in good health and CMV-seronegative. Both conserved end residues are part of each CDR3. D genes are given only for firm matches. Not every row has a clone size; where given, it reads once, few, many or a size class.

j_call,v_call,d_call,clone_size,cdr3_aa,cdr3_nt
TRBJ2-7,TRBV5-1,-,-,CASSLGSVASYEQYF,TGCGCCAGCAGCTTGGGTAGCGTAGCTTCCTACGAGCAGTACTTC
TRBJ2-3,TRBV15,TRBD1,once,CATSRQAGTGTDTQYF,TGTGCCACCAGCAGACAAGCCGGGACAGGCACAGATACGCAGTATTTT
TRBJ2-5,TRBV4-2,-,-,CASSQVAGKETQYF,TGTGCCAGCAGCCAGGTGGCAGGGAAAGAGACCCAGTACTTC
TRBJ2-7,TRBV30,TRBD2,-,CAWSIRGGPGYEQYF,TGTGCCTGGAGTATCCGGGGGGGTCCGGGGTACGAGCAGTACTTC
TRBJ2-7,TRBV10-3,TRBD1,-,CATSGTVPYEQYF,TGTGCCACCTCCGGGACAGTACCCTACGAGCAGTACTTC
TRBJ1-1,TRBV16,-,few,CASSQSGWGRSLRNTEAFF,TGTGCCAGCAGCCAATCCGGATGGGGCAGGAGCCTTAGGAACACTGAAGCTTTCTTT
TRBJ2-3,TRBV7-3,-,-,CASSLRGLADTQYF,TGTGCCAGCAGCTTACGCGGACTGGCAGATACGCAGTATTTT
TRBJ2-7,TRBV14,-,-,CASSQVYEQYF,TGTGCCAGCAGCCAAGTCTACGAGCAGTACTTC
TRBJ1-5,TRBV15,-,once,CATSERAGIGNQPQHF,TGTGCCACCAGCGAAAGGGCAGGGATCGGCAATCAGCCCCAGCATTTT
TRBJ1-3,TRBV6-5,-,-,CASSASSEAGNTIYF,TGTGCCAGCAGTGCGTCATCTGAAGCTGGAAACACCATATATTTT
TRBJ2-1,TRBV18,TRBD2,-,CASSPLTGLAGLSSYNEQFF,TGTGCCAGCTCACCACTCACAGGACTAGCGGGACTGAGCTCCTACAATGAGCAGTTCTTC
TRBJ2-3,TRBV18,-,-,CASSPPVLVVADTQYF,TGTGCCAGCTCACCCCCCGTACTAGTCGTCGCAGATACGCAGTATTTT
TRBJ1-2,TRBV28,TRBD1,-,CASSMIRDREGYTF,TGTGCCAGCAGCATGATACGGGACAGGGAAGGCTACACCTTC
TRBJ2-5,TRBV5-1,TRBD2,-,CASGFGSGEETQYF,TGCGCCAGCGGTTTTGGTAGCGGGGAAGAGACCCAGTACTTC
TRBJ2-7,TRBV4-1,-,-,CASSQDWLARYEQYF,TGCGCCAGCAGCCAAGACTGGCTAGCACGATACGAGCAGTACTTC
TRBJ2-5,TRBV29-1,-,-,CSGGVETQYF,TGCAGCGGGGGGGTGGAGACCCAGTACTTC
TRBJ1-3,TRBV15,-,once,CATSNQGGTIYF,TGTGCCACCAGCAACCAAGGGGGCACCATATATTTT
TRBJ1-1,TRBV11-3,-,-,CASSFSGNTEAFF,TGTGCCAGCAGCTTTTCAGGGAACACTGAAGCTTTCTTT
TRBJ2-2,TRBV27,TRBD2,-,CASSLPRLAGNTGELFF,TGTGCCAGCAGTTTACCCCGGCTAGCGGGAAACACCGGGGAGCTGTTTTTT
TRBJ2-1,TRBV6-5,-,-,CASSVHTDNEQFF,TGTGCCAGCAGTGTACATACCGACAATGAGCAGTTCTTC
TRBJ2-6,TRBV27,-,few,CASSLIFSSGANVLTF,TGTGCCAGCAGTTTAATATTTAGCTCTGGGGCCAACGTCCTGACTTTC
TRBJ1-1,TRBV7-2,-,-,CASSPPGLMNTEAFF,TGTGCCAGCAGCCCCCCGGGACTTATGAACACTGAAGCTTTCTTT
TRBJ2-3,TRBV5-1,TRBD2,few,CASSPSSGGRTDTQYF,TGCGCCAGCAGCCCAAGTAGCGGGGGCCGCACAGATACGCAGTATTTT
TRBJ2-5,TRBV9,TRBD1,-,CASSTSSQGQTQYF,TGTGCCAGCAGCACCTCCTCACAGGGGCAGACCCAGTACTTC
TRBJ2-5,TRBV5-6,TRBD1,-,CASSFIGQGPTEQYF,TGTGCCAGCAGCTTCATTGGACAGGGCCCTACGGAGCAGTACTTC
TRBJ1-5,TRBV5-3,-,-,CARSPTRPGVRVSNQPQHF,TGTGCCAGAAGCCCCACCCGGCCCGGAGTCAGGGTTAGCAATCAGCCCCAGCATTTT
TRBJ2-1,TRBV6-5,TRBD2,-,CASSSGLAPRGEQFF,TGTGCCAGCAGCTCGGGACTAGCCCCTAGGGGTGAGCAGTTCTTC
TRBJ2-1,TRBV28,TRBD2,-,CASSLSPGLAGGYEQFF,TGTGCCAGCAGTTTATCCCCCGGACTAGCGGGAGGGTATGAGCAGTTCTTC
TRBJ2-1,TRBV2,-,-,CASSTRRESSYNEQFF,TGTGCCAGCAGTACCCGGCGGGAAAGCTCCTACAATGAGCAGTTCTTC
TRBJ1-5,TRBV5-5,-,-,CASSFRVGQPQHF,TGTGCCAGCAGCTTCAGGGTTGGTCAGCCCCAGCATTTT
TRBJ2-3,TRBV5-1,-,-,CASSQGIGTDTQYF,TGCGCCAGCAGCCAGGGGATTGGCACAGATACGCAGTATTTT
TRBJ2-5,TRBV9,TRBD2,-,CASSVGASGGLETQYF,TGTGCCAGCAGCGTAGGGGCTAGCGGGGGGTTAGAGACCCAGTACTTC
TRBJ2-1,TRBV29-1,TRBD1,-,CSADRVGYNEQFF,TGCAGCGCGGACAGGGTGGGGTACAATGAGCAGTTCTTC
TRBJ2-1,TRBV18,-,-,CASSPSVNNEQFF,TGTGCCAGCTCACCAAGCGTCAACAATGAGCAGTTCTTC
TRBJ2-1,TRBV5-1,-,-,CASSLAQGEQFF,TGCGCCAGCAGCTTGGCCCAGGGTGAGCAGTTCTTC
TRBJ2-2,TRBV27,-,-,CASSLESGYINTGELFF,TGTGCCAGCAGTTTAGAGTCAGGATACATCAACACCGGGGAGCTGTTTTTT
TRBJ2-7,TRBV5-1,-,-,CASSLAAGAYEQYF,TGCGCCAGCAGCTTGGCAGCAGGGGCGTACGAGCAGTACTTC
TRBJ2-1,TRBV27,-,-,CASRGHDEYNEQFF,TGTGCCAGCAGGGGACATGACGAATACAATGAGCAGTTCTTC
TRBJ2-7,TRBV28,TRBD2,-,CASSSGGLAGDEQYF,TGTGCCAGCAGTTCCGGCGGTCTAGCGGGGGACGAGCAGTACTTC
TRBJ2-3,TRBV30,-,-,CAWSVHRDTQYF,TGTGCCTGGAGTGTCCACCGGGATACGCAGTATTTT
TRBJ2-3,TRBV30,-,-,CAWSEVRTRDTQYF,TGTGCCTGGAGTGAAGTCAGAACTAGAGATACGCAGTATTTT
TRBJ1-2,TRBV5-4,-,-,CASSSWAGSYGYTF,TGTGCCAGCAGCTCCTGGGCAGGTTCTTATGGCTACACCTTC
TRBJ1-2,TRBV5-4,TRBD1,-,CASSSPGQGYYGYTF,TGTGCCAGCAGCTCGCCGGGACAGGGGTACTATGGCTACACCTTC
TRBJ2-7,TRBV7-2,-,-,CAKPLPTYEQYF,TGTGCCAAACCACTACCCACCTACGAGCAGTACTTC
TRBJ1-3,TRBV7-6,TRBD1,-,CASSLEDRVLNTIYF,TGTGCCAGCAGCTTAGAAGACAGGGTCTTAAACACCATATATTTT
TRBJ2-7,TRBV7-9,TRBD1,few,CASSLADRSYEQYF,TGTGCCAGCAGCTTAGCGGACAGGAGCTACGAGCAGTACTTC
TRBJ2-2,TRBV25-1,-,-,CASSEQSNTGELFF,TGTGCCAGCAGTGAACAGTCGAACACCGGGGAGCTGTTTTTT
TRBJ2-1,TRBV5-1,TRBD2,-,CASSSVGLAGVNEQFF,TGCGCCAGCAGCTCGGTGGGGCTAGCGGGAGTCAATGAGCAGTTCTTC
TRBJ2-1,TRBV28,-,few,CASSNRVGAKGSSYNEQFF,TGTGCCAGCAGCAACAGGGTTGGGGCCAAAGGAAGCTCCTACAATGAGCAGTTCTTC
TRBJ1-1,TRBV7-3,-,-,CASSLGGDYTEAFF,TGTGCCAGCAGCTTAGGGGGGGACTACACTGAAGCTTTCTTT
TRBJ1-2,TRBV28,-,-,CATSWSGYTF,TGTGCCACCTCCTGGAGTGGCTACACCTTC